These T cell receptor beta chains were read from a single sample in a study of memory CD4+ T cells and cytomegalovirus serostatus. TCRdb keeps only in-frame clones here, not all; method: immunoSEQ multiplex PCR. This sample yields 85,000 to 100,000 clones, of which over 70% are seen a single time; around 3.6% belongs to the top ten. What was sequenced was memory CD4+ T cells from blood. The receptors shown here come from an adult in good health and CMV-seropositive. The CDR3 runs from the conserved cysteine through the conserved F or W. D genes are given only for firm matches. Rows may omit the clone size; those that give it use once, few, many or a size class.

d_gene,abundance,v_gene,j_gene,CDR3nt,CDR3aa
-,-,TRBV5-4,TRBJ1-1,TGTGCCAGCAGCTTGGGGCGGCCGGGTTGGCGGCGGTTCTTT,CASSLGRPGWRRFF
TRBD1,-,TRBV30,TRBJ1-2,TGTGCCTGGAATAGGGCGAGACAGGGTGGATGGGGCTACACCTTC,CAWNRARQGGWGYTF
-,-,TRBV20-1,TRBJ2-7,TGCAGTGCCTCGAACGTCTACGAGCAGTACTTC,CSASNVYEQYF
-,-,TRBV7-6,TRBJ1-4,TGTGCCAGCAGCTTAGAGGTCAGGCCCCATGAAAAACTGTTTTTT,CASSLEVRPHEKLFF
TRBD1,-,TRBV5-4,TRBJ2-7,TGTGCCAGCAGTACTTTCTCTGGGACAGGGGACGAGCAGTACTTC,CASSTFSGTGDEQYF
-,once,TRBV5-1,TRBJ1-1,TGCGCCAGCAGCTTGGGGTACGGGGCTGAAGCTTTCTTT,CASSLGYGAEAFF
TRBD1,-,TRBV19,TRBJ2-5,TGTGCCAGTAGTATTTGGGCAGGGGGCCACCAAGAGACCCAGTACTTC,CASSIWAGGHQETQYF
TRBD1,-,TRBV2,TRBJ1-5,TGTGCCAGCAGGAGCCGAGGGGGCGCGGAACAGCCCCAGCATTTT,CASRSRGGAEQPQHF
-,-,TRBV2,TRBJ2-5,TGTGCCAGCGCGTTTCAAGAGACCCAGTACTTC,CASAFQETQYF
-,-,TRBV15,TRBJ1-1,TGTGCCACCAGCAGAGATTGGGCCGGGGGGTTGTTAGCTTTCTTT,CATSRDWAGGLLAFF
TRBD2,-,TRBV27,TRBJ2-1,TGTGCCAGCAGCCGGTTTGCGGGAGGGACCTACAATGAGCAGTTCTTC,CASSRFAGGTYNEQFF
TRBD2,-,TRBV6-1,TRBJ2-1,TGTGCCAGCAGTACGACGGGACTAGCGGGAGCCCAGTTCTTC,CASSTTGLAGAQFF
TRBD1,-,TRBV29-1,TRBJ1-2,TGCAGCGTGGCGGGACAGCCGGTCTATGGCTACACCTTC,CSVAGQPVYGYTF
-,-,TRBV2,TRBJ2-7,TGTGCCAGCAGTCGGACGGAACGGGAGCAGTACTTC,CASSRTEREQYF
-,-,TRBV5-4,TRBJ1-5,TGTGCCAGCAGCTTGGGTGGGGACCAGCCCCAGCATTTT,CASSLGGDQPQHF
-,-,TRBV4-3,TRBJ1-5,TGCGCCAGCAGCCAAGACAGTCTCGGTTATCAGCCCCAGCATTTT,CASSQDSLGYQPQHF
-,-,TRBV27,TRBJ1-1,TGTGCCAGCAGTTTATCCCGGACTGCGAACACTGAAGCTTTCTTT,CASSLSRTANTEAFF
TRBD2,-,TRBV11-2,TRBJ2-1,TGTGCCAGCAGCTTAGTAGCTAGCGGACTCTACAATGAGCAGTTCTTC,CASSLVASGLYNEQFF
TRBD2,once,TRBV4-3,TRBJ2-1,TGCGCCAGCAGCCAAGATACCCCGCTAGCGGGAGAATCTAATGAGCAGTTCTTC,CASSQDTPLAGESNEQFF
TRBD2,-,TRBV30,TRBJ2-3,TGTGCCTGGATTAGCGGGAGGGCCACAGATACGCAGTATTTT,CAWISGRATDTQYF
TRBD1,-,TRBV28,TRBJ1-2,TGTGCCATCGGGACAGTCTATGGCTACACCTTC,CAIGTVYGYTF
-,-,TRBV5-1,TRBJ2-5,TGCGCCAGCAGCTTCCAATCAATCCAGTACTTC,CASSFQSIQYF
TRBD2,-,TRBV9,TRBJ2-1,TGTGCCAGCAGCGTAGCTGGGGTAGCGGGTTTAAATGAGCAGTTCTTC,CASSVAGVAGLNEQFF
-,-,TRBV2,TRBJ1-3,TGTGCCAGTAGGGGGGGCTCTGGAAACACCATATATTTT,CASRGGSGNTIYF
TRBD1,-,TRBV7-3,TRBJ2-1,TGTGCCAGCAGCTCGAGGACAGGGGGTAATGAGCAGTTCTTC,CASSSRTGGNEQFF
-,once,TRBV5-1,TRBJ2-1,TGCGCCAGCAGCTTGGCTGGTGGCTTGTCAGAAGGGAATGAGCAGTTCTTC,CASSLAGGLSEGNEQFF
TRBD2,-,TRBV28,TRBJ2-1,TGTGCCAGCAGTTCCCCGACTAGCGGGAGGGCCAATGAGCAGTTCTTC,CASSSPTSGRANEQFF
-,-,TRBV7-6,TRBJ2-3,TGTGCCAGCAGCTTAACCGCTACTAGCTGGATTGCGTCAGATACGCAGTATTTT,CASSLTATSWIASDTQYF
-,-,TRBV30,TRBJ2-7,TGTGCCTGGAGTGAAGAACAGACCTACGAGCAGTACTTC,CAWSEEQTYEQYF